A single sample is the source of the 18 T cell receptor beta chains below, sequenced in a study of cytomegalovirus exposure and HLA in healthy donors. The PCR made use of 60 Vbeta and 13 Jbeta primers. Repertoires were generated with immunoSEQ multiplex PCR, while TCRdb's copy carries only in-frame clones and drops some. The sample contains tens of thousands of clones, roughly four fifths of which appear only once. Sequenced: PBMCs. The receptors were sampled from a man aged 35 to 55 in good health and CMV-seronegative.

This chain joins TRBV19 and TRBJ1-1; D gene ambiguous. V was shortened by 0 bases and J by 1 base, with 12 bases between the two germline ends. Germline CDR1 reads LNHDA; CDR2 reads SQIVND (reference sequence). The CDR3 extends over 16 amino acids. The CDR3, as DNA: TGTGCCAGTAGTATAGAGCGGCTGCGGAAGAACACTGAAGCTTTCTTT. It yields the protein CASSIERLRKNTEAFF.

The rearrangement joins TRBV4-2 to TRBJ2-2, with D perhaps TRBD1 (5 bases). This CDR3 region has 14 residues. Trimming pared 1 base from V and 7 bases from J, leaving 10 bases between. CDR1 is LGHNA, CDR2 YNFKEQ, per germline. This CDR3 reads CASSQGGVFGELFF. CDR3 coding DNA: TGTGCCAGCAGCCAAGGGGGCGTGTTCGGGGAGCTGTTTTTT.

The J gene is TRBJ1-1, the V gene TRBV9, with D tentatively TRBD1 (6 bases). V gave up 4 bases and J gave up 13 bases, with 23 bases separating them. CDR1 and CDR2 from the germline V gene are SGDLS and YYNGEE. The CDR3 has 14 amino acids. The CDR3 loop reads CASSPLDEGGDLFF. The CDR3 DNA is TGTGCCAGCAGCCCCCTCGATGAAGGGGGAGATCTTTTCTTT.

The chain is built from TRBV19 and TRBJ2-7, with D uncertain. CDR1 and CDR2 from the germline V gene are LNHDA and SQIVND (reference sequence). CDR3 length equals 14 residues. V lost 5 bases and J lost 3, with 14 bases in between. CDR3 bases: TGTGCCAGTAGTTCTCAGGCTAAAGGCTACGAGCAGTACTTC. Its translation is CASSSQAKGYEQYF.

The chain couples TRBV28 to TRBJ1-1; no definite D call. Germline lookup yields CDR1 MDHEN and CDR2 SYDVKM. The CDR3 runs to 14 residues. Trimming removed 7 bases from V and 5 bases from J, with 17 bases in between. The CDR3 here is CASTSPSPGTEAFF. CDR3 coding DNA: TGTGCCAGCACTTCCCCGTCCCCGGGGACTGAAGCTTTCTTT.

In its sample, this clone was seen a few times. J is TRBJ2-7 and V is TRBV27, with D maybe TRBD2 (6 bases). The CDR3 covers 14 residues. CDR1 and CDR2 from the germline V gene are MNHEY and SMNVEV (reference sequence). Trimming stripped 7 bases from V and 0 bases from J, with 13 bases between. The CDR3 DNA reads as TGTGCCAGCACCAAGGGAGGCAGCTCCTACGAGCAGTACTTC. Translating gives CASTKGGSSYEQYF.

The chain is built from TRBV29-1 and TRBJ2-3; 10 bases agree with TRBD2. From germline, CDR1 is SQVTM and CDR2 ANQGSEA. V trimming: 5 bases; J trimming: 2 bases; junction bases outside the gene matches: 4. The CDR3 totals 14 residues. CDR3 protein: CSVSLAGTTDTQYF. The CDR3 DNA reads TGCAGCGTTTCACTAGCGGGAACCACAGATACGCAGTATTTT.

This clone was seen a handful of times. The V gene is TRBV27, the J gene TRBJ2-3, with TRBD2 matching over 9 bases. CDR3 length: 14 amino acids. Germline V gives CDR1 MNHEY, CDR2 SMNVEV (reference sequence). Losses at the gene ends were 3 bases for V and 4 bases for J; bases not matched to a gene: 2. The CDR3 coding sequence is TGTGCCAGCAGTTTTGCGGGAGGGCCAGATACGCAGTATTTT. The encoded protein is CASSFAGGPDTQYF.

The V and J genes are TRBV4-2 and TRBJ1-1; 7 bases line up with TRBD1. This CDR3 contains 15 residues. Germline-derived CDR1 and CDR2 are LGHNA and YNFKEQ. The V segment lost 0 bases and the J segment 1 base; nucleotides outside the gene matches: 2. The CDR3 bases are TGTGCCAGCAGCCAAGAGGACAGGCCGAACACTGAAGCTTTCTTT. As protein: CASSQEDRPNTEAFF.

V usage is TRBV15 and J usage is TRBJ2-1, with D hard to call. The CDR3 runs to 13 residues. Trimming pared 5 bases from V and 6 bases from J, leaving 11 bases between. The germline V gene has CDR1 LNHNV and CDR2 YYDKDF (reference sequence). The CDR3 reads CATSPGSFNEQFF. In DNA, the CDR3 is TGTGCCACCAGCCCCGGGTCGTTCAATGAGCAGTTCTTC.

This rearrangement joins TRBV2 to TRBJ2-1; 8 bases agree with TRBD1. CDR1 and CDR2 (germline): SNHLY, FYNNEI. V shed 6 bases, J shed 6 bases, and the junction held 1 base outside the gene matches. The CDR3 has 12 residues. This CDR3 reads CASSGQGNEQFF. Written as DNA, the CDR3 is TGTGCCAGCAGCGGACAGGGCAATGAGCAGTTCTTC.

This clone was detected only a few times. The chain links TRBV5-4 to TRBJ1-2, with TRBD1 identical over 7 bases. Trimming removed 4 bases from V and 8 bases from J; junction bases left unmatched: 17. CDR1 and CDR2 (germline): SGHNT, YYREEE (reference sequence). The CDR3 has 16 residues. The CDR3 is CASSPNVLTGEWGYTF. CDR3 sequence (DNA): TGTGCCAGCAGCCCGAACGTACTTACAGGGGAGTGGGGCTACACCTTC.

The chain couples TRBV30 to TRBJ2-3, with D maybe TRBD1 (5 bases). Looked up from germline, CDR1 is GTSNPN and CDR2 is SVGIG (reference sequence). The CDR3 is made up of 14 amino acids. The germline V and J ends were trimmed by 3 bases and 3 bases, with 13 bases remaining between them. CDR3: CAWRRRGGTDTQYF. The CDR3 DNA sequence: TGTGCCTGGAGACGAAGGGGTGGAACAGATACGCAGTATTTT.

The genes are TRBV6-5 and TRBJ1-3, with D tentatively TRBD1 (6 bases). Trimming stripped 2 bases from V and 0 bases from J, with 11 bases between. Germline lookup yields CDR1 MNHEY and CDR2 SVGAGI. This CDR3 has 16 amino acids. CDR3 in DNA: TGTGCCAGCAGTTACGGGCGGACAGTCTCTGGAAACACCATATATTTT. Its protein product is CASSYGRTVSGNTIYF.

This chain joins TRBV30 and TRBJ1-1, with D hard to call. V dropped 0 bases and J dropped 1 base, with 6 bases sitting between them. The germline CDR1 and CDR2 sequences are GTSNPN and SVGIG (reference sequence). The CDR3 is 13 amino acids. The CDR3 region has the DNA TGTGCCTGGAGTGTGGGAGGGAACACTGAAGCTTTCTTT. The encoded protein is CAWSVGGNTEAFF.

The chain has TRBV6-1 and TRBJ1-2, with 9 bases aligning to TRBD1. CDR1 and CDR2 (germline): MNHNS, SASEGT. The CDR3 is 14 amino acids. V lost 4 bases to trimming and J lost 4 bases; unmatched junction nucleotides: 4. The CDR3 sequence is CASSAQQGAYGYTF. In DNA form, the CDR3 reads TGTGCCAGCAGTGCCCAACAGGGGGCCTATGGCTACACCTTC.

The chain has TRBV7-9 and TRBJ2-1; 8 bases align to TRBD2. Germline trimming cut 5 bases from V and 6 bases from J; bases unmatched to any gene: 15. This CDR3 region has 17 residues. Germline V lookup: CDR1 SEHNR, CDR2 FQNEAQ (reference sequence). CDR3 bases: TGTGCCAGCAGCCCCCTCTTCGCGGGAGGCATGCTCAATGAGCAGTTCTTC. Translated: CASSPLFAGGMLNEQFF.

CDR3 loop: CASSAGTGVSNQPQHF. CDR3 nucleotide sequence: TGCGCCAGCAGCGCCGGGACAGGGGTTAGCAATCAGCCCCAGCATTTT. The chain has TRBV5-1 and TRBJ1-5; 10 nucleotides line up with TRBD1. Per the germline V gene, CDR1 is SGHRS and CDR2 is YFSETQ. The CDR3 has 16 residues. V gave up 4 bases and J gave up 0 bases; unmatched junction bases: 4.